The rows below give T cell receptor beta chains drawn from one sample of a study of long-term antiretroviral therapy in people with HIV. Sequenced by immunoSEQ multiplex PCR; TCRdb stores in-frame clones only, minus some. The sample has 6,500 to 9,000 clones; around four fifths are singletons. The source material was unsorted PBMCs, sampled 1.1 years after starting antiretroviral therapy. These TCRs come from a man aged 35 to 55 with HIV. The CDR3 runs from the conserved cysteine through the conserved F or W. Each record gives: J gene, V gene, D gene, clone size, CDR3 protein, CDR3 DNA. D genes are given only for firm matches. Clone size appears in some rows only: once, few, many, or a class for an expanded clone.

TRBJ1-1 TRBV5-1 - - CASSPLMTGEAFF TGCGCCAGCAGCCCCCTAATGACGGGTGAGGCTTTCTTT
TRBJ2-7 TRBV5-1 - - CASSLGRGITYEQYF TGCGCCAGCAGCTTGGGAAGGGGTATCACCTACGAGCAGTACTTC
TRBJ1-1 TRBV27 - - CASSFLGGTEAFF TGTGCCAGCAGTTTCTTAGGGGGCACTGAAGCTTTCTTT
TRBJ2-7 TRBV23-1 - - CASSQEIGCCYEQYF TGCGCCAGCAGTCAAGAAATAGGCTGTTGCTACGAGCAGTACTTC
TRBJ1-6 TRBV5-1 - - CASSLEGRIDSPLHF TGCGCCAGCAGCTTGGAAGGGAGGATTGATTCACCCCTCCACTTT
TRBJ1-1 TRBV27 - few CASSLLWADMNTEAFF TGTGCCAGCAGTTTATTATGGGCTGACATGAACACTGAAGCTTTCTTT
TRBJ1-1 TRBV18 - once CASSPPSGGNTEAFF TGTGCCAGCTCACCACCGTCTGGGGGGAACACTGAAGCTTTCTTT
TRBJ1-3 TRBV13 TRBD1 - CASSLEGQGWNTIYF TGTGCCAGCAGCTTAGAGGGACAGGGTTGGAACACCATATATTTT
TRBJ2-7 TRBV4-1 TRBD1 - CASSQETGEEDEQYF TGCGCCAGCAGCCAAGAGACAGGGGAGGAGGACGAGCAGTACTTC
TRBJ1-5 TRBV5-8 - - CASSLGPDNQPQHF TGTGCCAGCAGCTTGGGCCCAGACAATCAGCCCCAGCATTTT
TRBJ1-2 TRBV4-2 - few CASSQGENYGYTF TGTGCCAGCAGCCAAGGGGAAAACTATGGCTACACCTTC
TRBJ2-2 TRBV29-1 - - CSVFRGVTGELFF TGCAGCGTCTTCAGGGGGGTCACCGGGGAGCTGTTTTTT
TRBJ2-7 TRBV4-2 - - CASSQDPGQSYEQYF TGTGCCAGCAGCCAAGATCCAGGACAGTCCTACGAGCAGTACTTC
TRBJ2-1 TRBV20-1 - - CSAVYNEQFF TGCAGTGCAGTCTACAATGAGCAGTTCTTC
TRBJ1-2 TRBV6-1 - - CASSEVYLEVGYTF TGTGCCAGCAGTGAAGTCTACCTAGAGGTAGGCTACACCTTC
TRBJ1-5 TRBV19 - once CASSLDISNQPQHF TGTGCCAGTAGTCTAGACATTAGCAATCAGCCCCAGCATTTT